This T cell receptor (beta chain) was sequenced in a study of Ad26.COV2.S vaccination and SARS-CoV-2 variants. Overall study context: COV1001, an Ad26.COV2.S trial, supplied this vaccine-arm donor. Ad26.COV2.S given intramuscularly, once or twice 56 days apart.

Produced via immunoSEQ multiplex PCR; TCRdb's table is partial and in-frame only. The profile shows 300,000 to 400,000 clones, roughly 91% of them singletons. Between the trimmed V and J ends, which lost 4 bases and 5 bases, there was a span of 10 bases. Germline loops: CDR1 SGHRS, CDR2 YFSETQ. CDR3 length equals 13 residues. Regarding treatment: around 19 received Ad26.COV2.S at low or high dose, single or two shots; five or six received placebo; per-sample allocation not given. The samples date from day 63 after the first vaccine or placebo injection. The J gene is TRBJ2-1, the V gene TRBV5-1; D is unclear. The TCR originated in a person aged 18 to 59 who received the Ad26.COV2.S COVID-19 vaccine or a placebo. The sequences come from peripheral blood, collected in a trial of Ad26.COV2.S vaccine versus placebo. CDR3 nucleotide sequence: TGCGCCAGCAGCACCCGGGCCCACAATGAGCAGTTCTTC. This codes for CASSTRAHNEQFF.